The next 15 T cell receptor beta chains were all read from a single sample in a study of shared clonotypes between healthy human individuals. TCRdb keeps only in-frame clones here, not all; method: immunoSEQ multiplex PCR. The sample has fewer than 550,000 clones; about three quarters are singletons. Sample: PBMCs. The source of these receptors is a woman in her thirties or forties in good health. Some clones in this sample may be carry-over from other donors' samples.

This clone occurred a few times. This chain links TRBV27 with TRBJ1-3; D possibly corresponds to TRBD1 (6 bases). The CDR3 totals 16 residues. CDR1 and CDR2 (germline): MNHEY, SMNVEV (reference sequence). Trimming removed 0 bases at V and 4 bases at J, with 13 bases between. The CDR3 bases are TGTGCCAGCAGTTTATCAGGGCGGACAGCCGGAAACACCATATATTTT. The encoded protein is CASSLSGRTAGNTIYF.

This clone has a handful of counts. The chain carries TRBV7-2 and TRBJ2-7; the match to TRBD1 covers 8 bases. The V gene's germline CDR1 is SGHTA and CDR2 FQGNSA. Unmatched junction bases numbered 14, after V lost 0 bases and J lost 7 bases. The CDR3 loop spans 17 amino acids. CDR3 protein: CASSLAARVQGAGEQYF. The DNA of the CDR3 is TGTGCCAGCAGCTTAGCCGCCCGGGTCCAGGGGGCGGGGGAGCAGTACTTC.

The gene calls are TRBV19 and TRBJ1-5, with 8 positions matching TRBD1. V shed 3 bases, J shed 3 bases, and the junction held 7 bases outside the gene matches. CDR3 length: 16 residues. Germline loops: CDR1 LNHDA, CDR2 SQIVND (reference sequence). Written as DNA, the CDR3 is TGTGCCAGTAGTATGGGGACAGGTCATTCCAATCAGCCCCAGCATTTT. As protein: CASSMGTGHSNQPQHF.

This clone was picked up a small number of times. The V call is TRBV9, the J call TRBJ1-1, with 7 bases aligning to TRBD1. Germline lookup yields CDR1 SGDLS and CDR2 YYNGEE. The CDR3 is 13 amino acids. The ends lost 6 bases at V and 11 bases at J; junction bases unmatched: 13. The CDR3 region is CASNPVGRGTAFF. CDR3 bases: TGTGCCAGCAACCCAGTGGGCAGGGGGACCGCTTTCTTT.

CDR3 loop: CASSPRTDTGELFF. The CDR3 DNA reads as TGTGCCAGCTCACCACGAACGGACACCGGGGAGCTGTTTTTT. The gene calls are TRBV18 and TRBJ2-2, with no clear D. Per germline, CDR1 KGHSH and CDR2 LQKENI. The CDR3 runs to 14 residues. Trimming cost V 1 base and J 3 bases, with 6 bases left between them.

This chain uses TRBV28 with TRBJ2-7, with TRBD1 identical over 8 bases. CDR3 size: 15 residues. V trimming: 6 bases; J trimming: 2 bases; junction bases outside the gene matches: 9. From germline, CDR1 is MDHEN and CDR2 SYDVKM. The CDR3: CASRRDRRETYEQYF. CDR3 in DNA: TGTGCCAGCAGGCGGGACAGGAGGGAAACCTACGAGCAGTACTTC.

J is TRBJ1-1 and V is TRBV9; unclear D gene. Germline CDR1 SGDLS, CDR2 YYNGEE. The CDR3 totals 15 residues. V was cut by 0 bases and J by 0 bases, with 9 bases left in between. Written as DNA, the CDR3 is TGTGCCAGCAGCGTAGAGTCGGCCGTGAACACTGAAGCTTTCTTT. It translates to CASSVESAVNTEAFF.

J is TRBJ1-1 and V is TRBV6-6; the D gene is possibly TRBD1 (5 bases). V shed 10 bases and J shed 3 bases, with 18 bases lying between them. Germline-derived CDR1 and CDR2 are MNHNY and SVGAGI (reference sequence). The CDR3 is 14 amino acids. For the CDR3, the DNA is TGTGCCACCGTAAGGGGTGGGGGAGACACTGAAGCTTTCTTT. It translates to CATVRGGGDTEAFF.

The CDR3 DNA sequence: TGTGCCAGTAGGGAATGGCGCACCGGGGAGCTGTTTTTT. This sequence encodes CASREWRTGELFF. The chain is built from TRBV19 and TRBJ2-2; D not certain. The germline V gene encodes CDR1 LNHDA and CDR2 SQIVND (reference sequence). V was cut by 6 bases and J by 4 bases, with 9 bases left in between. This CDR3 is built from 13 residues.

This clone was counted at least ten times. The J gene is TRBJ2-5, the V gene TRBV5-1; 8 nucleotides match TRBD2. The CDR3 is 14 residues long. Trimming at V came to 3 bases and at J to 1 base, leaving 2 bases not matched to a gene. CDR1 is SGHRS, CDR2 YFSETQ, per germline. The DNA of the CDR3 is TGCGCCAGCAGCTGGAGCGGGAGCCAAGAGACCCAGTACTTC. Translated, it gives CASSWSGSQETQYF.

CDR3 in amino acids: CASSPPGFVDYTF. The CDR3 DNA is TGTGCCAGCTCACCACCGGGCTTTGTGGACTACACCTTC. The chain couples TRBV18 to TRBJ1-2, with D unresolved. Germline CDR1 and CDR2: KGHSH and LQKENI. Trimming left V 0 bases short and J 10 bases short, with 12 bases between. The CDR3 covers 13 residues.

The rearrangement links TRBV7-6 to TRBJ1-3; D gene uncertain. V was trimmed by 2 bases and J by 2 bases, leaving 7 bases between them. In germline, CDR1 is SGHVS, CDR2 FNYEAQ. The CDR3 is 14 residues long. Here the CDR3 DNA reads TGTGCCAGCAGCTTAAACTGGGCTGGAAACACCATATATTTT. Translation: CASSLNWAGNTIYF.

The rearrangement links TRBV7-2 to TRBJ2-1; 9 nucleotides line up with TRBD1. The CDR3 sequence is 15 residues long. The V gene's germline CDR1 is SGHTA and CDR2 FQGNSA. Trimming at V came to 7 bases and at J to 5 bases, leaving 9 bases not matched to a gene. The CDR3 spells CASTLEQGADNEQFF. The CDR3 region has the DNA TGTGCCAGCACCCTCGAACAGGGGGCGGACAATGAGCAGTTCTTC. Supplemented by reference TRBV7-2 and TRBJ2-1, the full variable domain reads GAGVSQSPSNKVTEKGKDVELRCDPISGHTALYWYRQSLGQGLEFLIYFQGNSAPDKSGLPSDRFSAERTGGSVSTLTIQRTQQEDSAVYLCASTLEQGADNEQFFGPGTRLTVL.

This clone was recorded once. The V gene is TRBV27, the J gene TRBJ2-5; 10 bases are shared with TRBD2. The DNA end favors TRBJ2-7, so the J call may be wrong. CDR1 and CDR2 (germline): MNHEY, SMNVEV (reference sequence). There are 14 residues in the CDR3. CDR3 bases: TGTGCCAGCAGTAAGCAGCGGGAGGGATACGAGCAGTACTTC. Translating it yields CASSKQREGYEQYF.

In DNA, the CDR3 is TGTGCCAGCAGCAGGTCTCTAGCGGGACCCAGGGGCACAGATACGCAGTATTTT. This encodes CASSRSLAGPRGTDTQYF. The chain links TRBV21-1 to TRBJ2-3; whether TRBD2, the table's D call, matches the DNA was not checked. TRBV21-1 is reported as a pseudogene. The CDR3 extends over 18 amino acids.